This TCR beta chain was sequenced during a study of T cell responses to AZD1222 COVID-19 vaccine. CDR1 is GTSNPN, CDR2 SVGIG, per germline (reference sequence). Trimming removed 3 bases at V and 1 base at J, with 12 bases between. This CDR3 region has 14 residues. Study-level findings and limits: Nearly half of the spike-specific TCRs reportedly recognize variant regions that carry no mutations. In all cases, repertoires were sampled only after the peak T cell response.

As regards this clone: Its specificity is unknown.

Clones were sequenced by immunoSEQ multiplex PCR, and TCRdb holds only the in-frame ones, with some missing. This sample yields roughly 140,000 clones, of which around 90% are seen a single time; about 3.3% belongs to the top ten. Sample: peripheral blood, taken 28 days after the second AZD1222 dose. V and J are TRBV30 and TRBJ1-1; tentatively, D is TRBD1 (5 bases). The sequence was obtained from an adult who received the AZD1222 COVID-19 vaccine. CDR3 nucleotide sequence: TGTGCCTGGAGGGTCCCTACAGGGAACACTGAAGCTTTCTTT. Translating gives CAWRVPTGNTEAFF.